This note documents a single T cell receptor (beta chain) sequence. Sequencing used immunoSEQ v3. Profiling relied on immunoSEQ multiplex PCR, and the TCRdb table lists in-frame clones only, not all of them. The data contain 50,000 or so clones, 65% to 80% of them singletons. This entry belongs to a study of TIL therapy for anti-PD-1-resistant metastatic lung cancer. Turning to the study itself: Tumors carried a median about 1.6 non-synonymous mutations per megabase.

Documented time point: pre-treatment sample, taken before nivolumab and TIL therapy. Germline V gene lookup returns CDR1 SGHRS and CDR2 YFSETQ. Trimming took 3 bases from V and 0 from J; bases not matched to a gene: 5. CDR3 length equals 15 residues. The sequence came from a woman between 30 and 85 years old with non-small cell lung cancer. The chain carries TRBV5-1 and TRBJ1-2; 7 bases agree with TRBD1. The sample was blood, taken at baseline. DNA for the CDR3: TGCGCCAGCAGCTCGGGACAGACATCTAACTATGGCTACACCTTC. Translation: CASSSGQTSNYGYTF.